Each of the 3 T cell receptor beta chains below was sequenced from the same sample in a study of immune heterogeneity within non-small cell lung tumors. Amplification of TCR beta CDR3 was performed by multiplex PCR with 32 V and 13 J primers. MiXCR, run by TCRdb on the multiplex PCR reads, gives a single entry per CDR3 protein. The table lists roughly 5,000 distinct CDR3 sequences, roughly 23% of them singletons. Bulk tumor genomic DNA constituted the template, at around 600 ng per sample. Several biopsies per primary tumor were taken during surgery, spaced as far apart as possible. Curative surgery was undertaken by patients, who had untreated, newly diagnosed non-small cell lung cancer. The sample was lung tumor tissue. The receptors originated from a man aged 60 to 75 with non-small cell lung cancer.

Remarks on this clonotype: One base away lies a much larger clone, so this may be a sequencing read error. This CDR3 fails to terminate in the conserved phenylalanine or tryptophan, so it likely reflects a read error. The J gene is TRBJ1-5, the V gene TRBV20-1; 8 bases align to TRBD1. The V and J ends lost 5 bases and 4 bases, in that order; junction bases with no gene match: 4. Germline V gene lookup returns CDR1 DFQATT and CDR2 SNEGSKA (reference sequence). This CDR3 is 13 amino acids long. The CDR3 DNA follows: TGCAGTGCTCGGACAGGGCCGAATCAGCCCCAGCATTCT. Translating gives CSARTGPNQPQHS.

This clonotype was recorded many times. V usage is TRBV7-6 and J usage is TRBJ2-5; no definite D call. The length of the CDR3 is 14 residues. V lost 5 bases and J 4 bases, leaving 14 bases between the germline ends. Germline values: CDR1 SGHVS, CDR2 FNYEAQ. CDR3 DNA sequence: TGTGCCAGCAGCCCTAGGGTGGCAGGAGAGACCCAGTACTTC. It specifies CASSPRVAGETQYF.

This clonotype is labeled medium-sized (0.01 to 0.1%). The V and J genes are TRBV11-3 and TRBJ2-2; no clear D. Trimming left V 2 bases short and J 4 bases short, with 2 bases between. The CDR3 extends over 12 amino acids. Germline assignment: CDR1 SGHNT and CDR2 YENEEA. The CDR3 coding sequence is TGTGCCAGCAGCTTACGCACCGGGGAGCTGTTTTTT. This translates into CASSLRTGELFF. Together with reference TRBV11-3 and TRBJ2-2, the CDR3 gives the full variable domain: EAGVVQSPRYKIIEKKQPVAFWCNPISGHNTLYWYLQNLGQGPELLIRYENEEAVDDSQLPKDRFSAERLKGVDSTLKIQPAELGDSAVYLCASSLRTGELFFGEGSRLTVL.